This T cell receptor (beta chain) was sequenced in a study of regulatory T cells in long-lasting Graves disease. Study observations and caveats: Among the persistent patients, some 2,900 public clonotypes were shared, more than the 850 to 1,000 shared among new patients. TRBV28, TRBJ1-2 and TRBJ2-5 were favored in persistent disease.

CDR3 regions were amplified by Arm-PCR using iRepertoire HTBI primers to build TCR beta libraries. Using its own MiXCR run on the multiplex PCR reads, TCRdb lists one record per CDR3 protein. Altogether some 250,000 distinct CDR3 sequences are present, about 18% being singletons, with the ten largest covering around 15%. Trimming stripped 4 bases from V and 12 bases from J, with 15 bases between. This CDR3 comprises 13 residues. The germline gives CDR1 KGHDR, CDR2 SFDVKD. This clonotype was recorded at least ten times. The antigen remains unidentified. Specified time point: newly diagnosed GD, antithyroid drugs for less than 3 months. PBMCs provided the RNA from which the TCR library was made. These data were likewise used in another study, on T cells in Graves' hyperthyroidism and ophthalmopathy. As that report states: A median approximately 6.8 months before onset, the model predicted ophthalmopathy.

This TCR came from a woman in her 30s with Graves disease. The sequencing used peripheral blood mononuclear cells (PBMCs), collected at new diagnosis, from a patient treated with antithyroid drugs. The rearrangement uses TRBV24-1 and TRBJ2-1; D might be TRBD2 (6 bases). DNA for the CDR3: TGTGCCACCAGTGACCTCGGGACGGAGGGGCAGTTCTTC. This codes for CATSDLGTEGQFF.